This T cell receptor beta chain was obtained from a study of post-analysis software for immune sequencing data. In the study overall: The disease courses covered relapsing-remitting, secondary progressive and progressive-relapsing multiple sclerosis.

Germline CDR1 and CDR2: MGHDK and SYGVNS. The V and J ends lost 8 bases and 10 bases, in that order; junction bases with no gene match: 16. The CDR3 is 15 amino acids. Carried by the TCR beta cDNA libraries were unique molecular identifiers. TCRdb independently ran MiXCR on the PCR reads; one entry per CDR3 protein. This table holds around 700,000 distinct CDR3 sequences, around 64% found once. As to this clonotype: Its cognate antigen is unknown.

Study-level findings and limits: Patients carried five TRBV segments more frequently than controls did, and TRBV5-6, TRBV5-1 and TRBV20-1 were among them. Controls' normalized Chao1 diversity significantly exceeded that of multiple sclerosis patients.

This TCR derives from a girl aged 2 to 9 with multiple sclerosis. This sequence joins TRBV25-1 and TRBJ2-1; 8 nucleotides line up with TRBD2. Sequencing was done on a sample of blood. The DNA of the CDR3 is TGTGCCAGCGGAAAGACTAGCGTAGGAGAGAGAGAGCAGTTCTTC. Protein: CASGKTSVGEREQFF.